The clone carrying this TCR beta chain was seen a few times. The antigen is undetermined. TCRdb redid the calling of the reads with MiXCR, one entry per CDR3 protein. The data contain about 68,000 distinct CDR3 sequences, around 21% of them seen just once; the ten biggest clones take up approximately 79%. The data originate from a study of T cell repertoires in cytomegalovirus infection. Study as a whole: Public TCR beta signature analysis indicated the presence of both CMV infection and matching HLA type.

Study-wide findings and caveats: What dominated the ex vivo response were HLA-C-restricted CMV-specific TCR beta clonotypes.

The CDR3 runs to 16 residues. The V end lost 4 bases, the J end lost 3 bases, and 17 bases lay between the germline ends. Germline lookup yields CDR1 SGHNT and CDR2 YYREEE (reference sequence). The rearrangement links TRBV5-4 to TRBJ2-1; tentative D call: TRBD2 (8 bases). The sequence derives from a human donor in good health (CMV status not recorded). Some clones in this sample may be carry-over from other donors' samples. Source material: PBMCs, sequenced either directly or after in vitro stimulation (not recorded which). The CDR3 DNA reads TGTGCCAGCAGCCGGGAGGGGGCGAGAGGCTACAATGAGCAGTTCTTC. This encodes CASSREGARGYNEQFF.